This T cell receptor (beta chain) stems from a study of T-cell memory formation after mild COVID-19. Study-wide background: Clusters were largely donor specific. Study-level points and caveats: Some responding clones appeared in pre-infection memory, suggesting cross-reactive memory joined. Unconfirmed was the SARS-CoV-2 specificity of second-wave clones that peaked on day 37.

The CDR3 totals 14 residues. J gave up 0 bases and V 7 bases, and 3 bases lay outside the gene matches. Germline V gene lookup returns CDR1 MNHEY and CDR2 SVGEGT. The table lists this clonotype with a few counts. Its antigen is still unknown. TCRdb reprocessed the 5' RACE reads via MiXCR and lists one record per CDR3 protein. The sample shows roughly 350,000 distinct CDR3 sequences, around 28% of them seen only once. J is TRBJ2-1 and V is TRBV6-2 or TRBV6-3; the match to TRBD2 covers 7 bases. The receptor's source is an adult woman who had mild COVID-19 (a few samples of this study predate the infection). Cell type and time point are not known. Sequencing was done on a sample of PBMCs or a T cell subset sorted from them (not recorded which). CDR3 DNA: TGTGCCAGCAATCCGGGGGGCTCCTACAATGAGCAGTTCTTC. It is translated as CASNPGGSYNEQFF.